The 21 T cell receptor beta chains listed next were all sequenced from one sample in a study of regulatory T cells in long-lasting Graves disease. The TCR beta library used iRepertoire HTBI primers with Arm-PCR amplification of CDR3. TCRdb ran MiXCR on the multiplex PCR reads and lists one entry per CDR3 protein. In the table there are about 420,000 distinct CDR3 sequences, roughly 15% of which are singletons. This sample's time point: newly diagnosed GD, antithyroid drugs for less than 3 months. Construction of the TCR library relied on RNA isolated from PBMCs. The sample also formed part of further work on T cells in Graves' hyperthyroidism and ophthalmopathy.

The source was peripheral blood mononuclear cells (PBMCs), collected at new diagnosis, from a patient treated with antithyroid drugs. These receptors all come from a woman in her late teens or twenties with Graves disease.

The chain recombines TRBV14 with TRBJ2-1; a possible D gene is TRBD2 (5 bases). V was cut by 1 base and J by 7 bases, with 11 bases left in between. Germline V lookup: CDR1 SGHDN, CDR2 FVKESK. The CDR3 length is 14 residues. CDR3 nucleotides: TGTGCCAGCAGCCAAGGAGGGAACCGGAATGAGCAGTTCTTC. It yields the protein CASSQGGNRNEQFF.

The rearrangement uses TRBV20-1 and TRBJ2-2, with 7 bases aligning to TRBD2. The junction had 2 bases not matched to a gene; V was cut back by 4 bases and J by 0 bases. This CDR3 is built from 14 residues. Per the germline V gene, CDR1 is DFQATT and CDR2 is SNEGSKA (reference sequence). The CDR3 here is CSATGLANTGELFF. CDR3 DNA: TGCAGTGCTACAGGACTAGCGAACACCGGGGAGCTGTTTTTT.

This clonotype appeared many times. V is TRBV27 and J is TRBJ2-7; 9 bases match TRBD2. Germline V lookup: CDR1 MNHEY, CDR2 SMNVEV (reference sequence). The V segment lost 5 bases and the J segment 0 bases; nucleotides outside the gene matches: 8. The CDR3 runs to 16 residues. The CDR3 coding sequence is TGTGCCAGCAGTCCCTTACTAGCGGGCAGCTCCTACGAGCAGTACTTC. Amino acid sequence: CASSPLLAGSSYEQYF.

This clonotype showed up just a few times. The V gene is TRBV6-4, the J gene TRBJ2-7, with D tentatively TRBD1 (5 bases). This CDR3 has 17 residues. Germline CDR1 is MRHNA and CDR2 is SNTAGT. V dropped 0 bases and J dropped 0 bases, with 15 bases sitting between them. CDR3 in DNA: TGTGCCAGCAGTGACTCGCCAGGGCAGTACTACTCCTACGAGCAGTACTTC. It encodes CASSDSPGQYYSYEQYF.

Note on this clonotype: A far larger clone is only one base removed, so a read error is likely. The J gene is TRBJ2-7, the V gene TRBV11-2; TRBD2 aligns across 14 bases. With 1 base clipped from V and 7 bases from J, the junction kept 9 bases outside the gene matches. The germline V gene has CDR1 SGHAT and CDR2 FQNNGV. This CDR3 comprises 17 residues. The CDR3 DNA reads as TGTGCCAGCAGCTTAGTCGCCGGGACTAGCGGGAGTATTGAGCAGTACTTC. Translated, it gives CASSLVAGTSGSIEQYF. Full variable domain (remainder filled in from reference TRBV11-2 and TRBJ2-7): EAGVAQSPRYKIIEKRQSVAFWCNPISGHATLYWYQQILGQGPKLLIQFQNNGVVDDSQLPKDRFSAERLKGVDSTLKIQPAKLEDSAVYLCASSLVAGTSGSIEQYFGPGTRLTVT.

The rearrangement uses TRBV6-1 and TRBJ2-2; D is unclear. V gave up 6 bases and J gave up 0 bases, with 5 bases separating them. CDR3 length equals 13 residues. Germline CDR1 and CDR2: MNHNS and SASEGT. CDR3 in amino acids: CASRRSNTGELFF. CDR3 in DNA: TGTGCCAGCAGACGTTCGAACACCGGGGAGCTGTTTTTT.

This clonotype was counted at least ten times. This sequence joins TRBV12-3 or TRBV12-4 and TRBJ2-3; 8 bases fit TRBD2. V shed 0 bases, J shed 2 bases, and the junction held 7 bases outside the gene matches. The CDR3 totals 17 residues. This chain's CDR3 is CASSLALSGSATDTQYF. For the CDR3, the DNA is TGTGCCAGCAGTTTAGCGCTGAGCGGGAGCGCCACAGATACGCAGTATTTT.

This clonotype was detected many times. The chain is built from TRBV7-3 and TRBJ2-6; D remains ambiguous. V lost 2 bases, J lost 0 bases, and 5 bases lay in between. The germline V gene has CDR1 SGHTA and CDR2 FQGTGA. This CDR3 has 15 amino acids. The DNA of the CDR3 is TGTGCCAGCAGCTTACGGAGCTCTGGGGCCAACGTCCTGACTTTC. Encoded protein: CASSLRSSGANVLTF.

CDR3 sequence (DNA): TGTGCCAGCAGCGTAGTAGAGAGCACCTACAATGAGCAGTTCTTC. Its translation: CASSVVESTYNEQFF. This rearrangement joins TRBV9 to TRBJ2-1, with D uncertain. CDR3 length: 15 residues. V was shortened by 0 bases and J by 2 bases, with 9 bases between the two germline ends. The germline V gene encodes CDR1 SGDLS and CDR2 YYNGEE.

This clonotype was seen at least ten times. This chain connects TRBV28 to TRBJ2-7; a weak D match, TRBD2 (6 bases). The V end lost 6 bases, the J end lost 1 base, and 16 bases lay between the germline ends. The CDR3 covers 15 residues. Germline V gene data show CDR1 as MDHEN and CDR2 as SYDVKM. The CDR3 loop reads CASRLRLANSYEQYF. CDR3 DNA: TGTGCCAGCAGGCTCCGGCTAGCGAATTCCTACGAGCAGTACTTC.

The sample holds many counts of this clonotype. The rearrangement links TRBV20-1 to TRBJ2-1; D is undetermined. V dropped 2 bases and J dropped 9 bases, with 14 bases sitting between them. The germline V gene encodes CDR1 DFQATT and CDR2 SNEGSKA (reference sequence). The CDR3 sequence is 13 residues long. CDR3 nucleotide sequence: TGCAGTGCTAGAATCCCCAGGAGTGGTGAGCAGTTCTTC. Its translation is CSARIPRSGEQFF.

The rearrangement joins TRBV18 to TRBJ2-1; 8 bases are a match to TRBD2. The CDR3 covers 16 residues. Losses at the gene ends were 0 bases for V and 6 bases for J; bases not matched to a gene: 7. In germline, CDR1 is KGHSH, CDR2 LQKENI. CDR3 in amino acids: CASSPPGTRTPNEQFF. The CDR3 bases are TGTGCCAGCTCACCACCCGGGACTAGAACCCCCAATGAGCAGTTCTTC.

In regard to this clonotype: This clone may be a read error of a much larger clone one base away. The genes are TRBV20-1 and TRBJ2-3, with 9 bases that match TRBD1. Near its end, the DNA agrees better with TRBJ2-7, so the J call may be wrong. The germline CDR1 and CDR2 sequences are DFQATT and SNEGSKA (reference sequence). This CDR3 has 14 residues. CDR3 DNA sequence: TGCAGTGCAGCAGACAGGGGGACCTACAATGAGCAGTACTTC. It yields the protein CSAADRGTYNEQYF.

This sequence joins TRBV11-3 and TRBJ2-3; 12 bases agree with TRBD2. Germline CDR1 SGHNT, CDR2 YENEEA. Losses at the gene ends were 5 bases for V and 3 bases for J; bases not matched to a gene: 6. The CDR3 has 16 residues. The CDR3 region has the DNA TGTGCCAGCAGCCTTTGGACTAGCGGGAAAACAGATACGCAGTATTTT. This codes for CASSLWTSGKTDTQYF.

The V gene is TRBV7-8, the J gene TRBJ1-5, with 9 bases matching TRBD1. Germline V gene data show CDR1 as SGHVS and CDR2 as FQNEAQ. The CDR3 loop spans 15 amino acids. V shed 7 bases, J shed 7 bases, and the junction held 11 bases outside the gene matches. The CDR3 coding sequence is TGTGCCAGCACCACCGGGACAGGGTCAGGGCAGCCCCAGCATTTT. It encodes CASTTGTGSGQPQHF.

This clonotype was observed many times. V is TRBV11-2 and J is TRBJ2-1; TRBD1 agrees at 7 bases. CDR1 and CDR2 from the germline V gene are SGHAT and FQNNGV. V lost 1 base, J lost 6 bases, and 12 bases stayed unmatched. CDR3 length: 17 residues. The CDR3 here is CASSLGLRQGLTNEQFF. The CDR3 coding sequence is TGTGCCAGCAGCTTAGGTCTCAGACAGGGATTGACCAATGAGCAGTTCTTC.

The chain employs TRBV2 and TRBJ1-6; D might be TRBD1 (6 bases). The CDR3 extends over 15 amino acids. The V end was cut by 3 bases, the J end by 6 bases, with 12 bases between. Germline assignment: CDR1 SNHLY and CDR2 FYNNEI. This CDR3 reads CASSEAGTTNSPLHF. CDR3 nucleotide sequence: TGTGCCAGCAGTGAGGCCGGGACAACTAATTCACCCCTCCACTTT.

This chain joins TRBV20-1 and TRBJ2-7; TRBD1 is a possible D gene (6 bases). The CDR3 has 13 amino acids. The ends were cut back, 2 bases at V and 5 bases at J, with 13 bases in the middle. Germline CDR1 reads DFQATT; CDR2 reads SNEGSKA (reference sequence). The chain's CDR3 is CSARLQGFNEQYF. CDR3 in DNA: TGCAGTGCTAGACTACAGGGTTTCAACGAGCAGTACTTC.

This clonotype came up many times. This chain connects TRBV2 to TRBJ1-3; unclear D gene. V gave up 6 bases and J gave up 0 bases, with 12 bases separating them. CDR1 and CDR2 from the germline V gene are SNHLY and FYNNEI. This CDR3 region has 15 residues. The CDR3 nucleotides read TGTGCCAGCAGAGTAGGTGGGAGCTCTGGAAACACCATATATTTT. This sequence encodes CASRVGGSSGNTIYF. The entire variable domain, with the rest obtained from reference TRBV2 and TRBJ1-3, is as follows: EPEVTQTPSHQVTQMGQEVILRCVPISNHLYFYWYRQILGQKVEFLVSFYNNEISEKSEIFDDQFSVERPDGSNFTLKIRSTKLEDSAMYFCASRVGGSSGNTIYFGEGSWLTVV.

V and J are TRBV3-1 and TRBJ2-1; 14 nucleotides match TRBD2. Germline V CDR1 and CDR2: LGHDT, YNNKEL (reference sequence). J lost 9 bases, V lost 3 bases, and 13 bases had no gene match. The CDR3 sequence is 18 residues long. As DNA, the CDR3 is TGTGCCAGCAGCCAGTGGACTAGCGGGGGGCTGGGGTTAAGTGAGCAGTTCTTC. Translated: CASSQWTSGGLGLSEQFF.

A word on this clonotype: This may be a read error, as it is one base from a much larger clone. The chain couples TRBV3-1 to TRBJ1-1; weak D call: TRBD1 (5 bases). CDR1 is LGHDT and CDR2 is YNNKEL in the germline V gene (reference sequence). CDR3 length equals 14 residues. The CDR3 DNA follows: TGTGCCAGCAGCCAAAGGGGTGTCAGAACTGAAGCTTCCTTT. It translates to CASSQRGVRTEASF.